Shown below are 7 T cell receptor beta chains from a single sample sequenced in a study of T cell repertoires in cytomegalovirus infection. TCRdb passed the reads through MiXCR, listing each CDR3 protein once. The table shows about 920,000 distinct CDR3 sequences, with approximately 31% occurring only once. No cognate antigen is known for these TCRs. Sample: cultured CD8+ T cells from PBMCs, taken from culture after CMV antigen stimulation. The origin of the receptors is a human donor in good health (CMV status not recorded). Some clones in this sample may be carry-over from other donors' samples.

This chain uses TRBV4-2 with TRBJ1-3; 8 bases match TRBD1. V was clipped by 4 bases and J by 4 bases; unmatched bases: 9. The V gene's germline CDR1 is LGHNA and CDR2 YNFKEQ. This CDR3 spans 16 amino acids. This CDR3 reads CASSPRQGAGGNTIYF. The DNA for the CDR3 is TGTGCCAGCAGCCCCCGGCAGGGGGCTGGAGGAAACACCATATATTTT.

This chain links TRBV4-1 with TRBJ2-7, with 9 bases identical to TRBD1. This CDR3 has 16 amino acids. Germline loops: CDR1 MGHRA, CDR2 YSYEKL. V lost 0 bases to trimming and J lost 4 bases; unmatched junction nucleotides: 7. CDR3 protein: CASSQDAGTGTYEQYF. CDR3 DNA sequence: TGCGCCAGCAGCCAAGATGCCGGGACAGGGACGTACGAGCAGTACTTC.

This clonotype was seen more than once but under ten times. The rearrangement links TRBV2 to TRBJ1-6, with D unclear. The CDR3 covers 15 residues. V was cut by 7 bases and J by 7 bases, with 17 bases left in between. Germline assignment: CDR1 SNHLY and CDR2 FYNNEI. The CDR3 DNA reads TGTGCCAGCACCCTGGCGGGGAGTAGGAATTCACCCCTCCACTTT. It specifies CASTLAGSRNSPLHF.

The chain couples TRBV5-1 to TRBJ2-1; D not certain. V was shortened by 0 bases and J by 2 bases, with 12 bases between the two germline ends. CDR3 length equals 16 residues. Germline CDR1 SGHRS, CDR2 YFSETQ. The CDR3 reads CASSLVESLTYNEQFF. The DNA for the CDR3 is TGCGCCAGCAGCTTGGTCGAAAGCCTGACCTACAATGAGCAGTTCTTC.

This clonotype was seen more than once but under ten times. V usage is TRBV5-4 and J usage is TRBJ1-2; D perhaps matches TRBD1 (5 bases). V was cut by 4 bases and J by 8 bases, with 30 bases left in between. This CDR3 comprises 18 residues. Germline CDR1 and CDR2: SGHNT and YYREEE (reference sequence). The CDR3 here is CASSPTPPGGGTMRGYTF. DNA for the CDR3: TGTGCCAGCAGCCCTACCCCGCCGGGCGGCGGGACTATGAGGGGCTACACCTTC.

The chain carries TRBV5-6 and TRBJ2-1; 12 positions match TRBD2. The trim removed 3 bases at V and 6 bases at J, leaving 7 bases unmatched. The CDR3 is made up of 16 amino acids. From germline, CDR1 is SGHDT and CDR2 YYEEEE. The CDR3 nucleotides are TGTGCCAGCAGCTCCCACCTAGCGGGGGGGTTCAATGAGCAGTTCTTC. It yields the protein CASSSHLAGGFNEQFF.

The rearrangement joins TRBV12-3 or TRBV12-4 to TRBJ2-3, with 8 positions matching TRBD2. The CDR3 is 19 residues long. Losses at the gene ends were 3 bases for V and 1 base for J; bases not matched to a gene: 15. This CDR3 reads CASSFILQERGYGTDTQYF. The CDR3 coding sequence is TGTGCCAGCAGTTTCATCCTCCAGGAGCGGGGGTACGGCACAGATACGCAGTATTTT.